A selection of T cell receptor beta chains follows, all from one sample in a study of graft-versus-host responses after intestinal transplantation. What these receptors recognize is not known. Assay: immunoSEQ multiplex PCR; the TCRdb copy retains only in-frame clones and omits some. The data contain approximately 70,000 clones, nearly 85% of them singletons. Material: unstimulated CD4+ T cells sorted from spleen or lymph node cells, obtained before transplant. The source is a human donor who was the organ donor for an intestinal transplant. Each CDR3 is given with its conserved first and last residue. The order of the fields is clone size, V gene, J gene, D gene, CDR3 protein, CDR3 DNA. A D gene is named only where the DNA matches it firmly. Where a row states a size, it is once, few, many or the class of an expanded clone; other rows omit it.

>-|TRBV28|TRBJ1-2|-
CAITIRGNNYGYTF
TGTGCCATCACAATACGAGGGAATAACTATGGCTACACCTTC
>-|TRBV5-1|TRBJ2-2|-
CASSLEDFDTGELFF
TGCGCCAGCAGCTTGGAAGACTTTGACACCGGGGAGCTGTTTTTT
>-|TRBV9|TRBJ2-1|-
CASTGGPTNNNEQFF
TGTGCCAGCACCGGGGGACCCACAAACAACAATGAGCAGTTCTTC
>-|TRBV5-1|TRBJ1-2|TRBD1
CASSYQTGTASSGYTF
TGCGCCAGCAGCTACCAGACCGGGACAGCGTCCAGTGGCTACACCTTC
>-|TRBV6-1|TRBJ2-2|-
CASSGLSPGELFF
TGTGCCAGCAGTGGCCTTAGCCCCGGGGAGCTGTTTTTT
>-|TRBV5-1|TRBJ1-4|-
CASSFNEGGKLFF
TGCGCCAGCAGCTTCAATGAGGGCGGGAAACTGTTTTTT
>-|TRBV4-3|TRBJ2-3|TRBD2
CASSPLAGASTDTQYF
TGCGCCAGCAGTCCACTAGCGGGAGCAAGCACAGATACGCAGTATTTT
>-|TRBV28|TRBJ1-3|TRBD1
CASRITGAGNTIYF
TGTGCCAGCAGAATAACAGGGGCTGGAAACACCATATATTTT
>-|TRBV6-1|TRBJ2-2|TRBD2
CAHTGRINTGELLF
TGTGCCCACACCGGGAGGATAAACACCGGGGAGCTGCTTTTT
>-|TRBV6-1|TRBJ1-6|TRBD1
CASSATGGDSPLHF
TGTGCCAGCAGTGCAACAGGGGGCGATTCACCCCTCCACTTT
>few|TRBV6-5|TRBJ2-3|TRBD1
CASRNRGPTDTQYF
TGTGCCAGCCGAAACAGGGGGCCGACAGATACGCAGTATTTT
>-|TRBV7-3|TRBJ2-3|-
CASSLIPGDTQYF
TGTGCCAGCAGCTTAATTCCGGGAGATACGCAGTATTTT
>-|TRBV7-9|TRBJ2-5|-
CASSRPTGSETQYF
TGTGCCAGCAGCCGACCGACAGGTTCAGAGACCCAGTACTTC
>once|TRBV6-6|TRBJ2-2|-
CAGNNRAGTGELFF
TGTGCCGGAAATAACAGGGCTGGCACCGGGGAGCTGTTTTTT
>-|TRBV18|TRBJ1-1|-
CASSPRQLTDTEAFF
TGTGCCAGCTCTCCGAGACAGTTGACGGACACTGAAGCTTTCTTT
>-|TRBV28|TRBJ1-6|TRBD1
CASSFDRGSYNSPLHF
TGTGCCAGCAGTTTTGACAGGGGCTCCTATAATTCACCCCTCCACTTT
>-|TRBV2|TRBJ1-4|-
CASTRSWALNEKLFF
TGTGCCAGCACCAGGTCCTGGGCCCTTAATGAAAAACTGTTTTTT
>-|TRBV29-1|TRBJ1-1|TRBD1
CSVARTGTGTEAFF
TGCAGCGTTGCAAGGACAGGGACGGGCACTGAAGCTTTCTTT
>-|TRBV5-6|TRBJ1-5|-
CASSFGQFSNQPQHF
TGTGCCAGCAGCTTCGGACAGTTTAGCAATCAGCCCCAGCATTTT
>-|TRBV6-5|TRBJ1-2|-
CASSQGGPNYGYTF
TGTGCCAGCAGTCAAGGGGGACCGAACTATGGCTACACCTTC
>few|TRBV28|TRBJ2-1|-
CASSPYGGSYNEQFF
TGTGCCAGCAGTCCGTATGGGGGGTCCTACAATGAGCAGTTCTTC
>-|TRBV9|TRBJ2-5|-
CASSPVGGQETQYF
TGTGCCAGCAGCCCCGTTGGGGGGCAAGAGACCCAGTACTTC
>-|TRBV7-2|TRBJ2-5|-
CASSLVGGAPQETQYF
TGTGCCAGCAGCTTAGTTGGGGGGGCGCCCCAAGAGACCCAGTACTTC
>-|TRBV6-1|TRBJ2-5|TRBD1
CASSESGTGGLQETQYF
TGTGCCAGCAGTGAATCAGGGACAGGGGGGCTTCAAGAGACCCAGTACTTC
>few|TRBV14|TRBJ1-2|-
CASSQAGRPLF
TGTGCCAGCAGCCAAGCAGGCAGGCCCCTCTTC
>-|TRBV28|TRBJ1-5|-
CASSFRRTYRSNQPQHF
TGTGCCAGCAGTTTTAGGCGGACTTATAGAAGCAATCAGCCCCAGCATTTT
>-|TRBV19|TRBJ2-1|-
CASIGTFSSYNEQFF
TGTGCCAGTATAGGGACATTCAGCTCCTACAATGAGCAGTTCTTC
>-|TRBV4-1|TRBJ1-3|-
CASSTGRVGNTIYF
TGCGCCAGCAGTACAGGGAGGGTGGGAAACACCATATATTTT
>-|TRBV18|TRBJ2-5|-
CASSPTQGETQYF
TGTGCCAGCTCACCAACCCAGGGCGAGACCCAGTACTTC
>once|TRBV7-3|TRBJ2-3|TRBD2
CASSPSGGMTDTQYF
TGTGCCAGCAGCCCGAGCGGGGGGATGACAGATACGCAGTATTTT
>-|TRBV28|TRBJ1-2|TRBD1
CASSLDRDYGYTF
TGTGCCAGCAGTTTGGACAGGGACTATGGCTACACCTTC
>few|TRBV4-2|TRBJ1-2|-
CASSQERLYGYTF
TGTGCCAGCAGCCAAGAACGACTCTATGGCTACACCTTC
>-|TRBV5-6|TRBJ2-1|-
CASSFVGGEQFF
TGTGCCAGCAGCTTCGTCGGAGGCGAGCAGTTCTTC